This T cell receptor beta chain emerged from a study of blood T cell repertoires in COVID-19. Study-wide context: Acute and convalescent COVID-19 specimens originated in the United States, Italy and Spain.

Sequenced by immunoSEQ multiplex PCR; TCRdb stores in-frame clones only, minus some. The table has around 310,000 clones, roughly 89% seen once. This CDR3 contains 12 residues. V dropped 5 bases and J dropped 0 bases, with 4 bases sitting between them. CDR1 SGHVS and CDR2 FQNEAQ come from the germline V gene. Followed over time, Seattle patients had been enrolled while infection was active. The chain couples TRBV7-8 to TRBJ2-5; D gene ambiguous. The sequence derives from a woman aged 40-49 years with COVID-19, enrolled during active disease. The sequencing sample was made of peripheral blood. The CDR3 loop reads CASSRYQETQYF. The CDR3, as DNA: TGTGCCAGCAGCCGCTACCAAGAGACCCAGTACTTC.